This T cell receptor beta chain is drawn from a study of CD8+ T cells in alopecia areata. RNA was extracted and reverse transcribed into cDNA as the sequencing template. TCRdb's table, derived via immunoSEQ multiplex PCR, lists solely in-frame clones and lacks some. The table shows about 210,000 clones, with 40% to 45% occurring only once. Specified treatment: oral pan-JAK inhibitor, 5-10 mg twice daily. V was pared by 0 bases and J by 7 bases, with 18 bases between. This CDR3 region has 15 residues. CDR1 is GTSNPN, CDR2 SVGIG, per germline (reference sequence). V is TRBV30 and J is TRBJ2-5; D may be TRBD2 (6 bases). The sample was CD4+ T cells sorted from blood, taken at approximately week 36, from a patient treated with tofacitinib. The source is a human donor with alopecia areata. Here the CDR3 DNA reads TGTGCCTGGAGTGTAGAGTGGGCGGGATCATCGACCCAGTACTTC. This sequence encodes CAWSVEWAGSSTQYF. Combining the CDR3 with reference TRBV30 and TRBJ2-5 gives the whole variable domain SQTIHQWPATLVQPVGSPLSLECTVEGTSNPNLYWYRQAAGRGLQLLFYSVGIGQISSEVPQNLSASRPQDRQFILSSKKLLLSDSGFYLCAWSVEWAGSSTQYFGPGTRLLVL.